This paragraph covers one TCR beta chain sequence. Its matching antigen is unknown. This record belongs to a study of shared clonotypes between healthy human individuals. Study-level background: CD8 memory received one plate per donor, CD8 naive two, CD4 memory three and CD4 naive three. Broader study findings: About 5% of naive CD4 clonotypes were shared across a few donors.

Within Nashville, Tennessee resided all donors, each a Caucasian adult. The method was immunoSEQ multiplex PCR; TCRdb's version includes in-frame clones alone and lacks a portion of them. Of under 2.5 million clones in the sample, 85% to 95% were seen once. V lost 2 bases and J 10 bases, leaving 15 bases between the germline ends. The CDR3 contains 13 residues. Germline CDR1 and CDR2: KGHSH and LQKENI. V gene TRBV18 combines with J gene TRBJ2-7; tentatively, D is TRBD1 (6 bases). The sequence was collected from a man aged 18-30 years in good health. Some clones in this sample may be carry-over from other donors' samples. Sequencing input: naive CD4+ T cells from PBMCs. Indicated subset: CD45RA+ positively selected. The CDR3 DNA sequence: TGTGCCAGCTCACCAGTCGGTCAGGGGATTCAGTACTTC. This gives the protein CASSPVGQGIQYF.